These T cell receptor beta chains were read from a single sample in a study of CD8+CD57+ T cells in acquired aplastic anemia. Using its own MiXCR run on the reads, TCRdb lists one record per CDR3 protein. The repertoire has 150,000 to 180,000 distinct CDR3 sequences, less than 60% of them found once; the top ten carry about 12%. Material: sorted CD4+, CD8+, or CD8+CD57+ T cells (not recorded which) from PBMCs. All receptors derive from a human donor with aplastic anemia. Both conserved end residues are part of each CDR3. The D gene is left open where the match is weak. Clone sizes are given selectively: once, few, many, or a class where the clone is expanded.

clone_size	v_call	d_call	j_call	cdr3_aa	cdr3_nt
many	TRBV19	TRBD2	TRBJ2-1	CASSGGGVGEQFF	TGTGCCAGTAGTGGGGGAGGGGTGGGTGAGCAGTTCTTC
many	TRBV6-1	TRBD1	TRBJ2-7	CASTPTGVGEQYF	TGTGCCAGCACCCCCACAGGGGTGGGCGAGCAGTACTTC
NA	TRBV4-3	NA	TRBJ2-7	CASSQDQNYEQYF	TGCGCCAGCAGCCAAGATCAGAACTACGAGCAGTACTTC
NA	TRBV19	NA	TRBJ1-2	CASSIDRGVLYGYTF	TGTGCCAGTAGTATAGACAGAGGGGTTCTCTATGGCTACACCTTC
few	TRBV6-1	NA	TRBJ1-5	CASSDSAGSNQPQHF	TGTGCCAGCAGTGATTCCGCCGGTAGCAATCAGCCCCAGCATTTT
NA	TRBV10-3	NA	TRBJ2-5	CAISDPAVAGSETQYF	TGTGCCATCAGTGACCCGGCAGTGGCGGGATCGGAGACCCAGTACTTC
once	TRBV7-6	TRBD1	TRBJ2-3	CASSQRQGTEDTQYF	TGTGCCAGCAGCCAGAGACAGGGGACCGAAGATACGCAGTATTTT
NA	TRBV7-4	NA	TRBJ2-7	CASSLEPGFGEQYF	TGTGCCAGCAGCTTAGAACCGGGGTTTGGCGAGCAGTACTTC
many	TRBV10-3	TRBD1	TRBJ2-5	CAISDPGQVIVKYF	TGTGCCATCAGTGATCCGGGACAGGTGATTGTCAAGTACTTC
few	TRBV24-1	TRBD1	TRBJ1-5	CATSDTGQGNNQPQHF	TGTGCCACCAGTGACACCGGACAGGGGAACAATCAGCCCCAGCATTTT
few	TRBV7-2	TRBD1	TRBJ1-2	CASSLTGGNGYTF	TGTGCCAGCAGCTTAACAGGGGGCAATGGCTACACCTTC
few	TRBV2	NA	TRBJ2-5	CASSEEPWLSETQYF	TGTGCCAGCAGTGAGGAGCCATGGCTATCTGAGACCCAGTACTTC
NA	TRBV20-1	NA	TRBJ1-6	CSAIGVPGSPLHF	TGCAGTGCTATTGGGGTCCCTGGTTCACCCCTCCACTTT